This T cell receptor (beta chain) derives from a study of T cell repertoires in aging, cancer and after chemotherapy. Multiplex touch-down PCR with TRB-A/B primers amplified rearranged V-D-J TRB sequences. Using its own MiXCR run on the multiplex PCR reads, TCRdb lists one record per CDR3 protein. This sample has under 12,000 distinct CDR3 sequences; just under 30% occur once, and the top ten carry around 2%. Germline loops: CDR1 DFQATT, CDR2 SNEGSKA (reference sequence). V was trimmed by 3 bases and J by 3 bases, leaving 18 bases between them. This CDR3 is 15 amino acids long. The template was genomic DNA from peripheral blood, not RNA.

The V and J genes are TRBV20-1 and TRBJ2-7; unclear D gene. The sample taken for sequencing was blood. The sequence was obtained from a human donor in good health. The DNA of the CDR3 is TGCAGTGCTAGGGTAGCCCGGGCCCCGGGCTACGAGCAGTACTTC. Its translation: CSARVARAPGYEQYF.